What follows is one T cell receptor beta chain and its context. Its antigen remains unidentified. Qualities for individual bases were not recorded, and no much larger clone is one base off. From cysteine to phenylalanine, the CDR3 is 13 amino acids long. The sequence is cut down to CDR3 DNA, 39 bases in frame from base 1. A distance of 7 bases separates the germline ends of V and J, which lose 0 bases and 5 bases respectively. The CDR1 and CDR2 encoded by the germline V gene (reference sequence) are GTSNPN and SVGIG. The sample comes from a study of blood T cell repertoires in COVID-19 (dated by TCRdb to about 2020). Broadly, across the study: Collaborator samples came from the United States, Italy and Spain and covered acute and convalescent phases of COVID-19. The repertoires were made available in a free public database intended to serve as a resource for research on the immune response to SARS-CoV-2. A de-identified subject ID, COVID-19 status, age in years and sex were almost always included in the sample metadata. The material from the prospective study consisted of cDNA or gDNA derived from T cells, B-cell-depleted T cells, or PBMCs. Where available, HLA class I and class II types were taken from metadata supplied by the sample provider and were not determined by assay-based typing. The samples were drawn from two sources: the first 160 participants of the ongoing ImmuneRACE study, and 950 to 1,500 subjects contributed by 6 global collaborators. Deeply sampled blood TCRbeta repertoires from subjects exposed to, actively infected with, or recovered from COVID-19 were included in the dataset.

Results the study describes overall, beyond this receptor: The quantity of clinical and demographic metadata differed by source and by participant and was supplied without curation.

The collaborating institutions used their own protocols to collect whole blood in K2EDTA tubes. For TCRbeta analysis, collaborators shipped samples in one of three forms: frozen whole blood, isolated PBMCs, or DNA extracted from either of those sample types. TCRbeta CDR3 regions were amplified from genomic DNA using the immunoSEQ Assay, a bias-controlled multiplex PCR. The authors' pipeline ran thus. Nucleated cell counts per sample were estimated from amplification of reference gene primers within the assay. Sequence reads were collapsed and filtered to measure the absolute abundance of every unique TCRbeta CDR3 rearrangement. For each sample, productive Simpson clonality was calculated by taking the square root of Simpson's diversity index across productive rearrangements. TCRdb stores this immuneACCESS table with in-frame sequences only. Part of the clones is absent; in the studies checked, under half of the shortfall reflects unresolved V genes, and no reason is known for the rest. That table furnishes V, J and clone size, whereas the DNA furnished D and trimming. A total of a few hundred thousand clones appear in this sample, less than 85% of them only once. Of the sample, approximately 3.1% is held by the ten largest clones.

The rearranged segments are TRBV30 and TRBJ2-2; the D gene is perhaps TRBD1, on 6 matching bases. Sequencing was carried out using peripheral blood. The TCR originated in a woman aged 18-29 years with acute or convalescent COVID-19. The DNA sequence is given as TGTGCCTGGAGTGTAACAGGGACCGGGGAGCTGTTTTTT. Its coded protein is CAWSVTGTGELFF.